Listed below are T cell receptor beta chains from one sample, sequenced in a study of blood T cell repertoires in COVID-19. Assay: immunoSEQ multiplex PCR; the TCRdb copy retains only in-frame clones and omits some. The sample gives approximately 260,000 clones, 90% of which show up once; roughly 2% is in the top ten. The sequenced sample consisted of peripheral blood. All receptors derive from a woman between 55 and 75 years old with COVID-19, enrolled during active disease. CDR3s include the opening cysteine and the closing phenylalanine or tryptophan. The D gene is left open where the match is weak. Some rows mark clone size as missing; the rest say once, few, many or name a class of expanded clone.

TRBD1	-	TRBV2	TRBJ2-6	TGTGCCAGCAATCGGGACAGGGACTCTGGGGCCAACGTCCTGACTTTC	CASNRDRDSGANVLTF
-	few	TRBV5-1	TRBJ1-5	TGCGCCAGCAGCTTGGCGGGTAATCAGCCCCAGCATTTT	CASSLAGNQPQHF
TRBD2	-	TRBV19	TRBJ2-3	TGTGCCAGTAGTACGGGGGGGCCCCGGTATTTT	CASSTGGPRYF
TRBD1	-	TRBV5-4	TRBJ1-2	TGTGCCAGCAGTTCAAGGACAGGGGGGACCTCGGACTACACCTTC	CASSSRTGGTSDYTF
TRBD1	-	TRBV19	TRBJ1-2	TGTGCCAGTAGTGGGACAGGGAGCTATGGCTACACCTTC	CASSGTGSYGYTF
-	-	TRBV3-1/TRBV3-2	TRBJ1-1	TGTGCCAGCAGCCAAGGGGGGCGACACACTGAAGCTTTCTTT	CASSQGGRHTEAFF
TRBD1	-	TRBV5-5	TRBJ1-1	TGTGCCAGCAGCTTGGGGGGACAGGGTTGGGATGAAGCTTTCTTT	CASSLGGQGWDEAFF
TRBD1	once	TRBV20-1	TRBJ1-1	TGCAGTGCTAGTTTCACAGGGGGCTCGTTTGAAGCTTTCTTT	CSASFTGGSFEAFF
-	once	TRBV2	TRBJ1-2	TGTGCCAGCAGTGAAGCGCTGAGAGACAGTGGCTACACCTTC	CASSEALRDSGYTF
-	-	TRBV18	TRBJ1-1	TGTGCCAGCTCACCTCCGGCTGACAGTCGGAACACTGAAGCTTTCTTT	CASSPPADSRNTEAFF
TRBD1	-	TRBV4-2	TRBJ1-4	TGTGCCAGCAGCCTCGGACAGGACCCTGGAGGAAATGAAAAACTGTTTTTT	CASSLGQDPGGNEKLFF
-	-	TRBV19	TRBJ1-6	TGTGCCAGTAGAAGGGAGGATGGCTATAATTCACCCCTCCACTTT	CASRREDGYNSPLHF
-	-	TRBV7-9	TRBJ2-3	TGTGCCAGCAGCTTAGTTGGGGCCCGGAATACGCAGTATTTT	CASSLVGARNTQYF
TRBD1	-	TRBV4-1	TRBJ2-7	TGCGCCAGCAGCTCAGGGACAGCCCGCTCCTACGAGCAGTACTTC	CASSSGTARSYEQYF
-	-	TRBV19	TRBJ1-2	TGTGCCAGTACCACCGGGGAGGGTCTCCTCTTGAGTCCTAACTATGGCTACACCTTC	CASTTGEGLLLSPNYGYTF
TRBD1	-	TRBV11-2	TRBJ1-2	TGTGCCAGCAGCATTAACAGGGGTGGCTACACCTTC	CASSINRGGYTF
TRBD1	-	TRBV5-1	TRBJ1-1	TGCGCCAGCAGAGACCCACGGACAGGTGACAGTGAAGCTTTCTTT	CASRDPRTGDSEAFF
TRBD1	-	TRBV19	TRBJ2-7	TGTGCCAGTAGTAGGATCCGGGACAGGGCTTACGAGCAGTACTTC	CASSRIRDRAYEQYF
TRBD1	-	TRBV6-5	TRBJ1-2	TGTGTTTCGGGACAGGGGGTTTATGGCTACACCTTC	CVSGQGVYGYTF
TRBD1	-	TRBV2	TRBJ2-6	TGTGCCAGCAGTGAGATGAGGGGGCATGGGGCCAACGTCCTGACTTTC	CASSEMRGHGANVLTF
-	-	TRBV6-5	TRBJ2-7	TGTGCCAGCAGGGACAGCCTTAAATACGAGCAGTACTTC	CASRDSLKYEQYF
TRBD1	-	TRBV7-9	TRBJ2-1	TGTGCCAGCAGCTCGGACAGGCTATTATACAATGAGCAGTTCTTC	CASSSDRLLYNEQFF
-	-	TRBV19	TRBJ1-2	TGTGCCAGTAGTAGATCCCCCCTCGGGGAGGTGGGCTACACCTTC	CASSRSPLGEVGYTF
TRBD1	-	TRBV6-7	TRBJ1-6	TGTGCCAGCAGTTACTTCCGGGACAGGGGGCTTATTGATTCACCCCTCCACTTT	CASSYFRDRGLIDSPLHF